Shown below are 5 T cell receptor beta chains from a single sample sequenced in a study of T cell repertoires in cytomegalovirus infection. TCRdb passed the reads through MiXCR, listing each CDR3 protein once. The table shows a few hundred thousand distinct CDR3 sequences, with 9% to 9.5% occurring only once. Source material: PBMCs. All receptors come from a human donor in good health (CMV status not recorded). Some clones in this sample may be carry-over from other donors' samples.

The chain carries TRBV20-1 and TRBJ1-6; no reliable D call. Looked up from germline, CDR1 is DFQATT and CDR2 is SNEGSKA (reference sequence). CDR3 length: 16 residues. Trimming took off 3 bases at V and 10 bases at J, with 22 bases between the two ends. For the CDR3, the DNA is TGCAGTGCTAGGAGACGTGGAAGGGAGGGAGGATCACCCCTCCACTTT. This encodes CSARRRGREGGSPLHF.

The chain combines TRBV7-9 with TRBJ2-7; TRBD1 matches 7 bases. The CDR3 sequence is 13 residues long. The ends lost 3 bases at V and 5 bases at J; junction bases unmatched: 4. In germline, CDR1 is SEHNR, CDR2 FQNEAQ (reference sequence). CDR3 amino acids: CASSLTGRDEQYF. CDR3 coding DNA: TGTGCCAGCAGCTTGACAGGGCGCGACGAGCAGTACTTC.

This clonotype was found a few times. This rearrangement joins TRBV9 to TRBJ2-1; the match to TRBD2 covers 8 bases. The CDR3 is made up of 20 amino acids. After removal of 0 bases from V and 0 bases from J, the junction contained 14 bases not matched to a gene. CDR1 and CDR2 (germline): SGDLS, YYNGEE. The CDR3: CASSVGGSLAGTNSYNEQFF. The CDR3 DNA reads as TGTGCCAGCAGCGTAGGCGGTTCTTTAGCGGGAACAAACTCCTACAATGAGCAGTTCTTC.

V usage is TRBV29-1 and J usage is TRBJ2-5; D may match TRBD1 or TRBD2 (6 bases each). Germline V gives CDR1 SQVTM, CDR2 ANQGSEA. Between the trimmed V and J ends, which lost 6 bases and 4 bases, there was a span of 12 bases. CDR3 size: 12 residues. The CDR3 loop reads CSVARGAETQYF. The CDR3 DNA follows: TGCAGCGTGGCGAGGGGGGCAGAGACCCAGTACTTC.

CDR3 coding DNA: TGTGCCACCTCGGGAGGGGACGAGCAGTACTTC. Amino acid sequence: CATSGGDEQYF. The V call is TRBV6-2 or TRBV6-3, the J call TRBJ2-7; 8 bases line up with TRBD2. In germline, CDR1 is MNHEY, CDR2 SVGEGT. This CDR3 has 11 residues. V dropped 10 bases and J dropped 5; count of bases not matched to a gene: 4.